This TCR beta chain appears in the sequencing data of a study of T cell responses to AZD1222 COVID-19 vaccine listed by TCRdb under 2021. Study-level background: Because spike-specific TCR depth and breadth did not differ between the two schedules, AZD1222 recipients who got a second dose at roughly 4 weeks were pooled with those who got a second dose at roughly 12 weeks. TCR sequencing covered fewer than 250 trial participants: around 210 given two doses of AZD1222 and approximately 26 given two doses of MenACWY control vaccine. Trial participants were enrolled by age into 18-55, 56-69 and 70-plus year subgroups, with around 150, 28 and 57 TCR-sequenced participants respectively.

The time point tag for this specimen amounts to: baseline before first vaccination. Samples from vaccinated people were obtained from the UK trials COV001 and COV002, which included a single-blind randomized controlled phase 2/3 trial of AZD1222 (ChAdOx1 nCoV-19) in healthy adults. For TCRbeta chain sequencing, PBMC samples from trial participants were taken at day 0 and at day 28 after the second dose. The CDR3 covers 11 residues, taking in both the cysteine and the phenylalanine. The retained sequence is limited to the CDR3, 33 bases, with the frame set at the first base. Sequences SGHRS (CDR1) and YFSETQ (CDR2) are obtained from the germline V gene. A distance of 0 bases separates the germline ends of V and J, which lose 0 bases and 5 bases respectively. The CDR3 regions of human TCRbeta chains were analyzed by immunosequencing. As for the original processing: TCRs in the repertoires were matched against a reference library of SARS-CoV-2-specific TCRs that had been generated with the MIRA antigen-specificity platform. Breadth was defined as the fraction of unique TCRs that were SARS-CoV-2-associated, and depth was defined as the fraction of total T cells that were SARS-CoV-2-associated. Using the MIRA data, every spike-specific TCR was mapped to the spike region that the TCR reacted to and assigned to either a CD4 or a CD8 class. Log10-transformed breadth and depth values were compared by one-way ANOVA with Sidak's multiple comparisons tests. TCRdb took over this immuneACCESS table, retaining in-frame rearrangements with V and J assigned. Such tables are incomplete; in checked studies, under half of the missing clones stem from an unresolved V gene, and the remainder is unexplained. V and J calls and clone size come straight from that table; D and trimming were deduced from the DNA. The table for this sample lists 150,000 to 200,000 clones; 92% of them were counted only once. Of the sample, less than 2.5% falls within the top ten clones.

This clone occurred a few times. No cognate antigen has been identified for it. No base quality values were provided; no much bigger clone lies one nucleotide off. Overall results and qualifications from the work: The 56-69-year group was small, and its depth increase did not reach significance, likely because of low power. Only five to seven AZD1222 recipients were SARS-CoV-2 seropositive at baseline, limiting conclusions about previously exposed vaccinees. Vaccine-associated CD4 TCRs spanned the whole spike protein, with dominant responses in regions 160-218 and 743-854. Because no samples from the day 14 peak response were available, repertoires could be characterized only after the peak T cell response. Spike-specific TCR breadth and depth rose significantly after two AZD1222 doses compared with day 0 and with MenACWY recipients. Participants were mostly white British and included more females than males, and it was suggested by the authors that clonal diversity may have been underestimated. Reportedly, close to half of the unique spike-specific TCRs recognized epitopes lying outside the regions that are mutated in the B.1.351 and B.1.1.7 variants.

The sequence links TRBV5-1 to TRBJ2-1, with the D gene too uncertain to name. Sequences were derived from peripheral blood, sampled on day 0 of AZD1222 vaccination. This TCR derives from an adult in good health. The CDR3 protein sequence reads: CASSLDNEQFF. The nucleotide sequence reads TGCGCCAGCAGCTTGGACAATGAGCAGTTCTTC.